A selection of T cell receptor beta chains follows, all from one sample in a study of metastatic and nonmetastatic thyroid tumors. TCRdb ran MiXCR on the PCR reads. The sample records approximately 69,000 clones, 14% being singletons. Sequencing was performed on blood. Source of these receptors: a male donor with papillary thyroid cancer or a benign thyroid nodule (not recorded which). Some clones in this sample may be carry-over from other donors' samples. The CDR3 runs from the conserved cysteine through the conserved F or W. A D gene is named only where the DNA matches it firmly. Size is stated for part of the rows, as once, few or many counts, or as a class when the clone is expanded.

abundance: many
d_gene: -
j_gene: TRBJ1-1
v_gene: TRBV7-3
CDR3aa: CASSLTGNTLNTEAFF
CDR3nt: TGTGCCAGCAGCTTAACGGGAAACACGCTGAACACTGAAGCTTTCTTT

abundance: many
d_gene: -
j_gene: TRBJ2-3
v_gene: TRBV20-1
CDR3aa: CSARVGVEADTQYF
CDR3nt: TGCAGTGCTAGAGTAGGGGTTGAGGCAGATACGCAGTATTTT

abundance: many
d_gene: -
j_gene: TRBJ2-5
v_gene: TRBV5-1
CDR3aa: CASSLGVVQETQYF
CDR3nt: TGCGCCAGCAGCTTGGGGGTAGTCCAAGAGACCCAGTACTTC

abundance: many
d_gene: -
j_gene: TRBJ1-1
v_gene: TRBV19
CDR3aa: CASRHDSNTEAFF
CDR3nt: TGTGCCAGTAGGCACGACTCGAACACTGAAGCTTTCTTT

abundance: many
d_gene: -
j_gene: TRBJ1-2
v_gene: TRBV6-1
CDR3aa: CASSSGPPNYGYTF
CDR3nt: TGTGCCAGCAGTTCGGGACCGCCCAACTATGGCTACACCTTC

abundance: many
d_gene: -
j_gene: TRBJ2-1
v_gene: TRBV20-1
CDR3aa: CSARRGGTAYNEQFF
CDR3nt: TGCAGTGCTAGGCGTGGCGGGACGGCCTACAATGAGCAGTTCTTC

abundance: many
d_gene: TRBD2
j_gene: TRBJ2-3
v_gene: TRBV5-1
CDR3aa: CASSLAPGLAGEADTQYF
CDR3nt: TGCGCCAGCAGCTTGGCCCCGGGACTAGCGGGAGAGGCAGATACGCAGTATTTT

abundance: many
d_gene: -
j_gene: TRBJ2-5
v_gene: TRBV7-3
CDR3aa: CASSLRIQETQYF
CDR3nt: TGTGCCAGCAGCTTAAGGATCCAAGAGACCCAGTACTTC

abundance: many
d_gene: TRBD2
j_gene: TRBJ2-1
v_gene: TRBV11-2
CDR3aa: CASSWGEGVHNEQFF
CDR3nt: TGTGCCAGCAGCTGGGGGGAGGGCGTCCACAATGAGCAGTTCTTC

abundance: many
d_gene: -
j_gene: TRBJ1-2
v_gene: TRBV7-2
CDR3aa: CASSLAPAKGYGYTF
CDR3nt: TGTGCCAGCAGCTTAGCGCCGGCGAAGGGCTATGGCTACACCTTC

abundance: many
d_gene: TRBD1
j_gene: TRBJ2-2
v_gene: TRBV7-8
CDR3aa: CASNPQGGVGVAGELFF
CDR3nt: TGTGCCAGCAACCCACAGGGGGGTGTCGGAGTGGCCGGGGAGCTGTTTTTT

abundance: many
d_gene: -
j_gene: TRBJ2-1
v_gene: TRBV6-2/TRBV6-3
CDR3aa: CASSSGGSYNEQFF
CDR3nt: TGTGCCAGCAGTTCGGGCGGTTCCTACAATGAGCAGTTCTTC

abundance: many
d_gene: -
j_gene: TRBJ2-1
v_gene: TRBV12-3/TRBV12-4
CDR3aa: CASSLQTGTYNEQFF
CDR3nt: TGTGCCAGCAGTTTGCAGACTGGGACCTACAATGAGCAGTTCTTC

abundance: many
d_gene: TRBD2
j_gene: TRBJ2-1
v_gene: TRBV9
CDR3aa: CASSLRLAGGNEQFF
CDR3nt: TGTGCCAGCAGCTTAAGACTAGCGGGAGGCAATGAGCAGTTCTTC

abundance: -
d_gene: TRBD1
j_gene: TRBJ2-2
v_gene: TRBV9
CDR3aa: CASSVGGTGATGELFF
CDR3nt: TGTGCCAGCAGCGTAGGAGGGACAGGGGCCACCGGGGAGCTGTTTTTT

abundance: many
d_gene: -
j_gene: TRBJ2-5
v_gene: TRBV19
CDR3aa: CASSIEETQYF
CDR3nt: TGTGCCAGTAGTATAGAAGAGACCCAGTACTTC

abundance: -
d_gene: -
j_gene: TRBJ2-2
v_gene: TRBV9
CDR3aa: CASSVGLPPSGEPFF
CDR3nt: TGTGCCAGCAGCGTAGGTCTACCCCCCTCCGGGGAGCCGTTTTTT

abundance: many
d_gene: -
j_gene: TRBJ1-1
v_gene: TRBV5-4
CDR3aa: CASRVGGRNTEAFF
CDR3nt: TGTGCCAGCAGGGTGGGGGGGAGAAACACTGAAGCTTTCTTT

abundance: -
d_gene: -
j_gene: TRBJ2-7
v_gene: TRBV15
CDR3aa: CATSIHRGCANSYEQYF
CDR3nt: TGTGCCACCAGCATCCATCGGGGGTGCGCAAACTCCTACGAGCAGTACTTC

abundance: many
d_gene: TRBD2
j_gene: TRBJ2-5
v_gene: TRBV5-1
CDR3aa: CASSSYLAGGQETQYF
CDR3nt: TGCGCCAGCAGCTCCTATCTAGCGGGAGGGCAAGAGACCCAGTACTTC

abundance: many
d_gene: -
j_gene: TRBJ2-5
v_gene: TRBV7-9
CDR3aa: CASRDDQETQYF
CDR3nt: TGTGCCAGCCGGGACGACCAAGAGACCCAGTACTTC

abundance: few
d_gene: -
j_gene: TRBJ2-3
v_gene: TRBV28
CDR3aa: CASSFGPSDTQYF
CDR3nt: TGTGCCAGCAGTTTTGGGCCCAGCGATACGCAGTATTTT

abundance: many
d_gene: -
j_gene: TRBJ2-1
v_gene: TRBV6-2/TRBV6-3
CDR3aa: CASSSNRGNEQFF
CDR3nt: TGTGCCAGCAGCTCTAACCGGGGCAATGAGCAGTTCTTC

abundance: many
d_gene: -
j_gene: TRBJ1-3
v_gene: TRBV3-1
CDR3aa: CASSPTDSGNTIYF
CDR3nt: TGTGCCAGCAGCCCGACGGACTCTGGAAACACCATATATTTT

abundance: many
d_gene: -
j_gene: TRBJ1-1
v_gene: TRBV6-1
CDR3aa: CASSERGPGTEAFF
CDR3nt: TGTGCCAGCAGTGAACGAGGCCCCGGCACTGAAGCTTTCTTT

abundance: many
d_gene: -
j_gene: TRBJ2-1
v_gene: TRBV12-3/TRBV12-4
CDR3aa: CASSLRPSSSSYNEQFF
CDR3nt: TGTGCCAGCAGTCTAAGGCCCTCGTCAAGCTCCTACAATGAGCAGTTCTTC

abundance: many
d_gene: TRBD2
j_gene: TRBJ2-3
v_gene: TRBV5-4
CDR3aa: CASSLAAGLAGGPGNTQYF
CDR3nt: TGTGCCAGCAGCTTGGCGGCGGGACTAGCGGGAGGGCCCGGAAATACGCAGTATTTT

abundance: many
d_gene: TRBD1
j_gene: TRBJ1-1
v_gene: TRBV9
CDR3aa: CASSGQGAALAFF
CDR3nt: TGTGCCAGCAGCGGTCAGGGGGCAGCGTTAGCTTTCTTT

abundance: many
d_gene: -
j_gene: TRBJ2-7
v_gene: TRBV6-1
CDR3aa: CASRSPTYEQYF
CDR3nt: TGTGCCAGCAGAAGTCCTACCTACGAGCAGTACTTC

abundance: many
d_gene: -
j_gene: TRBJ2-1
v_gene: TRBV20-1
CDR3aa: CSARRGEFF
CDR3nt: TGCAGTGCTAGGAGGGGGGAGTTCTTC

abundance: many
d_gene: -
j_gene: TRBJ2-7
v_gene: TRBV5-1
CDR3aa: CASSLVSSPAYEQYF
CDR3nt: TGCGCCAGCAGCTTGGTGTCCAGCCCGGCCTACGAGCAGTACTTC

abundance: medium-sized
d_gene: -
j_gene: TRBJ2-1
v_gene: TRBV7-8
CDR3aa: CASSTYRNEQFF
CDR3nt: TGTGCCAGCAGTACCTATAGAAATGAGCAGTTCTTC

abundance: -
d_gene: -
j_gene: TRBJ1-6
v_gene: TRBV7-6
CDR3aa: CASSSTGKGRFNSPLHF
CDR3nt: TGTGCCAGCAGCTCGACCGGAAAGGGGCGATTTAATTCACCCCTACACTTT

abundance: many
d_gene: -
j_gene: TRBJ2-2
v_gene: TRBV27
CDR3aa: CASSPTTNTGELFF
CDR3nt: TGTGCCAGCAGCCCCACGACGAACACCGGGGAGCTGTTTTTT

abundance: once
d_gene: -
j_gene: TRBJ1-4
v_gene: TRBV20-1
CDR3aa: CSARDEEEKLFF
CDR3nt: TGCAGTGCTAGAGATGAGGAGGAAAAACTGTTTTTT

abundance: many
d_gene: -
j_gene: TRBJ2-3
v_gene: TRBV11-1
CDR3aa: CASSLVPQGGSTDTQYF
CDR3nt: TGTGCCAGCAGCTTAGTTCCCCAGGGCGGGAGCACAGATACGCAGTATTTT

abundance: few
d_gene: TRBD1
j_gene: TRBJ1-5
v_gene: TRBV28
CDR3aa: CASSLLVRGVNQPQHF
CDR3nt: TGTGCCAGCAGTTTATTAGTCAGGGGGGTCAATCAGCCCCAGCATTTT

abundance: many
d_gene: -
j_gene: TRBJ1-4
v_gene: TRBV20-1
CDR3aa: CSARRATNEKLFF
CDR3nt: TGCAGTGCTAGGAGGGCAACTAATGAAAAACTGTTTTTT

abundance: many
d_gene: -
j_gene: TRBJ1-5
v_gene: TRBV7-2
CDR3aa: CASSLGGAQQPQHF
CDR3nt: TGTGCCAGCAGCTTAGGTGGGGCTCAACAGCCCCAGCATTTT

abundance: many
d_gene: -
j_gene: TRBJ2-1
v_gene: TRBV12-5
CDR3aa: CASGLVLTGSSYNEQFF
CDR3nt: TGTGCTAGTGGTTTGGTACTTACGGGTTCCTCCTACAATGAGCAGTTCTTC

abundance: many
d_gene: TRBD1
j_gene: TRBJ1-2
v_gene: TRBV6-1
CDR3aa: CASIGRTGGYGYTF
CDR3nt: TGTGCCAGCATAGGGCGGACAGGGGGCTATGGCTACACCTTC

abundance: many
d_gene: -
j_gene: TRBJ2-1
v_gene: TRBV2
CDR3aa: CASSVAAEQFF
CDR3nt: TGTGCCAGCAGTGTAGCGGCCGAGCAGTTCTTC

abundance: many
d_gene: TRBD1
j_gene: TRBJ1-2
v_gene: TRBV9
CDR3aa: CASSGMGTGLYGYTF
CDR3nt: TGTGCCAGCAGCGGTATGGGGACAGGGCTTTATGGCTACACCTTC

abundance: many
d_gene: -
j_gene: TRBJ1-6
v_gene: TRBV2
CDR3aa: CASRGGALNSPLHF
CDR3nt: TGTGCCAGCAGGGGGGGGGCCCTTAATTCACCCCTCCACTTT

abundance: -
d_gene: -
j_gene: TRBJ2-2
v_gene: TRBV6-5
CDR3aa: CASSYSRGPGELFF
CDR3nt: TGTGCCAGCAGTTACTCCCGGGGACCCGGGGAGCTGTTTTTT

abundance: many
d_gene: TRBD2
j_gene: TRBJ2-3
v_gene: TRBV9
CDR3aa: CASSVDETSGYEDTQYF
CDR3nt: TGTGCCAGCAGCGTAGATGAGACTAGCGGGTATGAAGATACGCAGTATTTT

abundance: many
d_gene: TRBD1
j_gene: TRBJ1-4
v_gene: TRBV6-1
CDR3aa: CASSQDDRGAREKLFF
CDR3nt: TGTGCCAGCAGTCAAGACGACAGGGGAGCGCGGGAAAAACTGTTTTTT

abundance: many
d_gene: TRBD1
j_gene: TRBJ1-4
v_gene: TRBV6-1
CDR3aa: CASSDKTGGNEKLFF
CDR3nt: TGTGCCAGCAGTGACAAGACAGGGGGTAATGAAAAACTGTTTTTT

abundance: many
d_gene: -
j_gene: TRBJ1-1
v_gene: TRBV10-3
CDR3aa: CAIRPGIEAFF
CDR3nt: TGTGCCATCAGACCCGGGATTGAAGCTTTCTTT